Presented here are 14 T cell receptor beta chains from one specimen sequenced in a study of T-cell reconstitution after alpha-beta-depleted transplantation in children. The authors prepared the TCRbeta library with unique molecular identifiers. Using its own MiXCR run on the PCR reads, TCRdb lists one record per CDR3 protein. The repertoire includes approximately 490,000 distinct CDR3 sequences, 12% of them detected once, and less than 6.5% sits in the top ten. The sample consisted of PBMCs from the stem cell graft donor, taken from the stem cell graft. The receptors here all came from a human donor who donated a stem cell graft to a child with combined immunodeficiency.

This clonotype was found many times. The V gene is TRBV12-3 or TRBV12-4, the J gene TRBJ2-3; D unresolved. Trimming left V 5 bases short and J 5 bases short, with 5 bases between. CDR3 length: 11 amino acids. Written as DNA, the CDR3 is TGTGCCAGCAGTCATGGAGATACGCAGTATTTT. Its protein is CASSHGDTQYF.

This chain links TRBV3-1 with TRBJ2-1; unclear D gene. CDR1 and CDR2 from the germline V gene are LGHDT and YNNKEL (reference sequence). The V end was cut by 0 bases, the J end by 10 bases, with 16 bases between. The CDR3 runs to 15 residues. Here the CDR3 reads CASSQETRLPAEQFF. The CDR3 DNA follows: TGTGCCAGCAGCCAAGAAACCCGACTCCCGGCGGAGCAGTTCTTC.

This clonotype was seen only a few times. V gene TRBV7-2 combines with J gene TRBJ2-1; 10 positions agree with TRBD1. The CDR3 is 17 residues long. The ends lost 5 bases at V and 8 bases at J; junction bases unmatched: 15. CDR1 and CDR2 (germline): SGHTA, FQGNSA. CDR3 loop: CASSTQGQGRGSDEQFF. The CDR3 DNA reads as TGTGCCAGCAGCACCCAGGGACAGGGGCGGGGGTCTGATGAGCAGTTCTTC.

This clonotype was counted ten times or more. The genes are TRBV5-1 and TRBJ2-3; D may correspond to TRBD1 or TRBD2 (5 bases each). V lost 0 bases, J lost 1 base, and 12 bases lay in between. Per germline, CDR1 SGHRS and CDR2 YFSETQ. This CDR3 region has 16 residues. CDR3 sequence: CASSLEGRGRTDTQYF. The CDR3, as DNA: TGCGCCAGCAGCTTGGAGGGACGGGGACGCACAGATACGCAGTATTTT.

This clonotype has more than one count but fewer than ten. The gene calls are TRBV5-5 and TRBJ2-3; D may be TRBD2 (7 bases). Trimming left V 7 bases short and J 3 bases short, with 18 bases between. Germline CDR1 reads SGHKS; CDR2 reads YYEKEE (reference sequence). This CDR3 has 15 residues. The CDR3 reads CASHLQGGKTDTQYF. The CDR3 DNA reads as TGTGCCAGCCATTTACAGGGAGGGAAAACAGATACGCAGTATTTT.

This clonotype has ten or more counts. The rearrangement links TRBV29-1 to TRBJ2-3, with TRBD1 as a possible D gene (6 bases). Germline V gene sequence: CDR1 SQVTM, CDR2 ANQGSEA. This CDR3 contains 14 residues. V was trimmed by 0 bases and J by 0 bases, leaving 7 bases between them. CDR3 region: CSVEEQGSTDTQYF. DNA for the CDR3: TGCAGCGTTGAAGAGCAGGGGAGCACAGATACGCAGTATTTT.

This clonotype was observed many times. The chain joins TRBV12-3 or TRBV12-4 to TRBJ2-3, with 8 positions matching TRBD2. The V gene end was trimmed by 7 bases and the J gene end by 2 bases; junction bases not matched to a gene: 8. This CDR3 is built from 15 residues. CDR3 nucleotides: TGTGCCAGCATCCCTGGACTAGCACCCACAGATACGCAGTATTTT. Translation gives CASIPGLAPTDTQYF.

This chain joins TRBV2 and TRBJ2-1, with D maybe TRBD1 (5 bases). Germline loops: CDR1 SNHLY, CDR2 FYNNEI. V was clipped by 3 bases and J by 5 bases, with 8 bases between them. CDR3 length equals 13 residues. Here the CDR3 reads CASSDLGDNEQFF. CDR3 DNA sequence: TGTGCCAGCAGTGATTTAGGGGACAATGAGCAGTTCTTC.

This clonotype was seen many times. An end of the junction does not agree with germline; a read error may underlie this. The chain uses TRBV12-3 or TRBV12-4 and TRBJ2-3, with 7 bases fitting TRBD2. The CDR3 contains 14 residues. CDR3 in DNA: TGTGCCAGCAGTCTAGCGGTTCCCACAGATACGCAGTATTTT. Translating it yields CASSLAVPTDTQYF.

V usage is TRBV4-3 and J usage is TRBJ2-7, with a tentative D call TRBD2 (5 bases). This CDR3 has 15 residues. V shed 0 bases and J shed 2 bases, with 11 bases lying between them. Germline loops: CDR1 LGHNA, CDR2 YSLEER. For the CDR3, the DNA is TGCGCCAGCAGCCAAGAGTCGGGGTCCCCCTACGAGCAGTACTTC. Protein product: CASSQESGSPYEQYF.

V is TRBV27 and J is TRBJ2-7, with TRBD1 identical over 11 bases. The CDR3 contains 16 residues. V gave up 5 bases and J gave up 4 bases; unmatched junction bases: 10. Germline CDR1 is MNHEY and CDR2 is SMNVEV (reference sequence). The CDR3 is CASSPPLGQGGYEQYF. Written as DNA, the CDR3 is TGTGCCAGCAGTCCGCCCCTGGGACAGGGGGGATACGAGCAGTACTTC.

The sample holds a few counts of this clonotype. The DNA for the CDR3 is TGTGCCAGCAGTGAGGGCAGGGTCAATCCCTACTACGAGCAGTACTTC. Its translation is CASSEGRVNPYYEQYF. J is TRBJ2-7 and V is TRBV6-1; a possible D gene is TRBD1 (5 bases). The germline V and J ends were trimmed by 3 bases and 3 bases, with 18 bases remaining between them. This CDR3 spans 16 amino acids. The germline V gene encodes CDR1 MNHNS and CDR2 SASEGT.

This clonotype is a singleton in its sample. This chain joins TRBV6-5 and TRBJ2-1, with D perhaps matching TRBD1 (5 bases). CDR1 and CDR2 from the germline V gene are MNHEY and SVGAGI. The CDR3 is 13 residues long. Trimming left V 4 bases short and J 9 bases short, with 13 bases between. For the CDR3, the DNA is TGTGCCAGCAGTTTGGACATCGTGGTTGAGCAGTTCTTC. The encoded protein is CASSLDIVVEQFF.

This clonotype turned up a few times. This chain uses TRBV12-3 or TRBV12-4 with TRBJ2-7, with unresolved D. This CDR3 spans 18 amino acids. V was clipped by 3 bases and J by 0 bases, with 21 bases between them. The CDR3 sequence: CASSFLVSAMKSSYEQYF. The CDR3 DNA follows: TGTGCCAGCAGTTTTCTCGTTTCGGCTATGAAGAGCTCCTACGAGCAGTACTTC.